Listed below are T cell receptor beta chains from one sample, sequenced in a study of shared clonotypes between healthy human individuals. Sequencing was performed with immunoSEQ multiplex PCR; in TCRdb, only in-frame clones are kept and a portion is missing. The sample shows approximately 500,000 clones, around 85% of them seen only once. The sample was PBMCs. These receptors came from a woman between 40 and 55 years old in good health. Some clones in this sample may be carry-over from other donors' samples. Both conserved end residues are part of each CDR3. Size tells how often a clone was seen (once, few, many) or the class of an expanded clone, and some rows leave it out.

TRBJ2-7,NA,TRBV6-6,CASSYSASGYEQYF
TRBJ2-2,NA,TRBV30,CAMSGTGELFF
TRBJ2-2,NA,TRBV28,CASSFYRMNTGELFF
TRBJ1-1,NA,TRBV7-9,CASSNTAGTGGTEAFF
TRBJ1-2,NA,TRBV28,CASSLTGPINYGYTF
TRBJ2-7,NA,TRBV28,CASSLEMVRPTYEQYF
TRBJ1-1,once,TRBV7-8,CASSLYRESSTEAFF
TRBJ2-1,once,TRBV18,CASSPPGSDEQFF
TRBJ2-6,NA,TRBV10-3,CAISEIGGTGASGANVLTF
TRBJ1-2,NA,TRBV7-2,CASSPRGGTYYGYTF
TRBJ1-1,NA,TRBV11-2,CASSLEGTANTEAFF
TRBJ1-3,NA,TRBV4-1,CASSQPLQGRGNTIYF
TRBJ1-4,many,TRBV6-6,CASSYGTGLEKLFF
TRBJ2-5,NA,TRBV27,CASSSTGETQYF
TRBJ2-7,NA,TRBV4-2,CASSRSTGSYEQYF
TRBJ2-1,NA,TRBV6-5,CASSRGLAVNEQFF
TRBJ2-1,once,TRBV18,CASSLTTSGDYNEQFF
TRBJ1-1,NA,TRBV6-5,CASSYSWVRIAEAFF
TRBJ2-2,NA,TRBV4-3,CASSQYGLAALNTGELFF
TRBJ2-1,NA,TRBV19,CASSKGGAYNEQFF
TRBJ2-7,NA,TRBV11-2,CASSRGISPNEQYF
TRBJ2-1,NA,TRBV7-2,CASSLTQGIASNEQFF
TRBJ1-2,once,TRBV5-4,CASSLDRRNYGYTF
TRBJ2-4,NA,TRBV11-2,CASSLSGNQYF
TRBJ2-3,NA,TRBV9,CASSAPRGGRSTDTQYF
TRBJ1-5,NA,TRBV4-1,CASSQTPNQPQHF
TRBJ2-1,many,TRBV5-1,CASSVLAGDNEQFF
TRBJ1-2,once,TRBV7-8,CASSLAPGVANYGYTF
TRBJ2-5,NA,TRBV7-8,CASSLAPASGINQETQYF
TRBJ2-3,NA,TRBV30,CARGSGSSADTQYF
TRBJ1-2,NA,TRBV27,CATRNGANYGYTF
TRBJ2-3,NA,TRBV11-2,CASSYARGGDTDTQYF
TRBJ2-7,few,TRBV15,CATSRGVRVLAAGGNYEQYF
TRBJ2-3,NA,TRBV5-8,CASSLGLAGEGDTQYF
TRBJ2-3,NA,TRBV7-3,CASSLTGTSDTQYF
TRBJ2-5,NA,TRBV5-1,CASSLIPSLARETQYF
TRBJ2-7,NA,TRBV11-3,CASSLLSGGEQYF
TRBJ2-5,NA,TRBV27,CASSLSQQETQYF
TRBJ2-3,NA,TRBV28,CASSLTGEGTDTQYF
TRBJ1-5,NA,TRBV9,CASSLGGPNSNQPQHF
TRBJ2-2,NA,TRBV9,CASSRTENTGEPFF
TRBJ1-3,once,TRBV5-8,CASSSILASGNTIYF
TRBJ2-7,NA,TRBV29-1,CSVEGRNYEQYF